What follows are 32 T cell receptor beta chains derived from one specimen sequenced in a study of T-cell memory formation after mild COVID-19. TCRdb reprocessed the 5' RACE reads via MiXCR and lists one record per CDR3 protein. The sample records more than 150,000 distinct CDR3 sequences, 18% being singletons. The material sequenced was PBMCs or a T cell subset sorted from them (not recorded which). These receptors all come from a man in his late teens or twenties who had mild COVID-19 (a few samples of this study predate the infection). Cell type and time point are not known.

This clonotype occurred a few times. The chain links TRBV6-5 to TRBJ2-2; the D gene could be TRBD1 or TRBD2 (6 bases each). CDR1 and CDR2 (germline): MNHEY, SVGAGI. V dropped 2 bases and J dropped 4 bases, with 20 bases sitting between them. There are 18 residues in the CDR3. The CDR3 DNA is TGTGCCAGCAGTTACCGTAGCCTTTCGGGGGCAGGCACCGGGGAGCTGTTTTTT. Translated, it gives CASSYRSLSGAGTGELFF.

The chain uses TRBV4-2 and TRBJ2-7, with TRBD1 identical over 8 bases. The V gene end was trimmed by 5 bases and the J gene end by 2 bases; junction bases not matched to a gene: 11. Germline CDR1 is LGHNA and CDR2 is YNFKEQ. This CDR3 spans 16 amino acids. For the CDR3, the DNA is TGTGCCAGCAGCGAAGGACAGGGTAAAAACCCCTACGAGCAGTACTTC. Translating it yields CASSEGQGKNPYEQYF.

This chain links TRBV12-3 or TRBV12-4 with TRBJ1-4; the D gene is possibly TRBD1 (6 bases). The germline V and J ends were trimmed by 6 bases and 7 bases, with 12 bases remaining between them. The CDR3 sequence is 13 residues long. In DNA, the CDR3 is TGTGCCAGCAGAATAGGGGGTCGTGAAAAACTGTTTTTT. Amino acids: CASRIGGREKLFF.

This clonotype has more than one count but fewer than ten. The CDR3 sequence: CSVTRQATSTDTQYF. The CDR3, as DNA: TGCAGCGTTACCCGACAGGCGACTAGCACAGATACGCAGTATTTT. This rearrangement joins TRBV29-1 to TRBJ2-3, with D maybe TRBD1 (6 bases). The V and J ends lost 5 bases and 0 bases respectively, with 15 bases between them. Germline CDR1 and CDR2: SQVTM and ANQGSEA. The CDR3 totals 15 residues.

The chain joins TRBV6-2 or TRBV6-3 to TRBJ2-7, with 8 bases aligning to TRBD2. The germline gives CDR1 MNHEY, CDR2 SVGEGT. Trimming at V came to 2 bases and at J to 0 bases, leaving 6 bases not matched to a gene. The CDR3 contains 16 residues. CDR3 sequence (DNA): TGTGCCAGCAGTTACCGGGGGGGGACGAGCTCCTACGAGCAGTACGTC. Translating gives CASSYRGGTSSYEQYV.

The CDR3 coding sequence is TGTGCCAGCAGCCAAGGGAGGGGGGAGGATGGCTACACCTTC. It specifies CASSQGRGEDGYTF. J is TRBJ1-2 and V is TRBV4-2, with D maybe TRBD1 (6 bases). The CDR3 consists of 14 residues. V shed 1 base and J shed 6 bases, with 12 bases lying between them. Germline values: CDR1 LGHNA, CDR2 YNFKEQ.

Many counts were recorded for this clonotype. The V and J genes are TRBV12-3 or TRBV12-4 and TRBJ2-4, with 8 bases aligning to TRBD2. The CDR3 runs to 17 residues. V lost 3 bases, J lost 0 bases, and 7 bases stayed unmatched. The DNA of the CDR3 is TGTGCCAGCAGTTTCTCGCGGGGGGACCTAGCCAAAAACATTCAGTACTTC. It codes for CASSFSRGDLAKNIQYF.

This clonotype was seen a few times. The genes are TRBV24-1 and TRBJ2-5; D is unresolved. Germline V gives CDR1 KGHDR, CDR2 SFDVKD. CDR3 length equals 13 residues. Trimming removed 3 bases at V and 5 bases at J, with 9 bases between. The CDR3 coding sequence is TGTGCCACCAGTGATCGAGTGAGGGAGACCCAGTACTTC. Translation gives CATSDRVRETQYF.

CDR3 residues: CASSLDGGPTEAFF. The CDR3 DNA reads as TGTGCCAGCAGCTTAGACGGGGGTCCCACTGAAGCTTTCTTT. The chain joins TRBV7-2 to TRBJ1-1; the D gene is possibly TRBD1 (5 bases). This CDR3 contains 14 residues. Germline CDR1 reads SGHTA; CDR2 reads FQGNSA. Trimming left V 1 base short and J 4 bases short, with 10 bases between.

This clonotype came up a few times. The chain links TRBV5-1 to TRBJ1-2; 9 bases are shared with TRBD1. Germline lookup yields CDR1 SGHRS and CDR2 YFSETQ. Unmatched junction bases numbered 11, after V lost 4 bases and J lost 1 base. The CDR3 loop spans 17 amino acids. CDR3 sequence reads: CASSPNPGTGLNYGYTF. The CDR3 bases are TGCGCCAGCAGCCCGAATCCAGGGACAGGGCTTAACTATGGCTACACCTTC. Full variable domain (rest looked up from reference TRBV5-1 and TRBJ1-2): KAGVTQTPRYLIKTRGQQVTLSCSPISGHRSVSWYQQTPGQGLQFLFEYFSETQRNKGNFPGRFSGRQFSNSRSEMNVSTLELGDSALYLCASSPNPGTGLNYGYTFGSGTRLTVV.

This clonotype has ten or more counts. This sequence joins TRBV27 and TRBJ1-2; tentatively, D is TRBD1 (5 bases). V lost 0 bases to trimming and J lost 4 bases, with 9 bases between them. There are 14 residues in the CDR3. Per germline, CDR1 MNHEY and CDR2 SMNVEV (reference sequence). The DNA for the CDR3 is TGTGCCAGCAGTTTATCGGGGGAAAGCTATGGCTACACCTTC. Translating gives CASSLSGESYGYTF.

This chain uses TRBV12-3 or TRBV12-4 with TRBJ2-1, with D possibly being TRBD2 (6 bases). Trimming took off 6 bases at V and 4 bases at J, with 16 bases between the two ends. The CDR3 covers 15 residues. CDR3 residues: CASSNRRGKYNEQFF. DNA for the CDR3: TGTGCCAGCAGCAATCGGAGGGGAAAATACAATGAGCAGTTCTTC.

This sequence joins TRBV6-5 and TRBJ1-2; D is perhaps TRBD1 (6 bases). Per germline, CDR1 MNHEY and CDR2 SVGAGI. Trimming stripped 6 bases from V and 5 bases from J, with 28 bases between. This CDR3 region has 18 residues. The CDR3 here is CASRSDLKQGRSRYGYTF. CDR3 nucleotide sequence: TGTGCCAGCAGATCCGACCTCAAACAGGGAAGGAGTCGTTATGGCTACACCTTC.

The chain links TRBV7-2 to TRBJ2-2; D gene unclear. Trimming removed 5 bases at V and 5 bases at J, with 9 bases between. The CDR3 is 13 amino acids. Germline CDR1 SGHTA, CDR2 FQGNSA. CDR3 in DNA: TGTGCCAGCAGCCGTTGGCCGACCGGGGAGCTGTTTTTT. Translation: CASSRWPTGELFF.

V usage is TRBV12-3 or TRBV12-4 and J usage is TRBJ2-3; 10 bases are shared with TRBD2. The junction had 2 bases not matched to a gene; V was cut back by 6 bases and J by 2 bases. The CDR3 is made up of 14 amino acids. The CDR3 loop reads CASRLAGDTDTQYF. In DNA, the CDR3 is TGTGCCAGCAGGCTAGCGGGGGACACAGATACGCAGTATTTT.

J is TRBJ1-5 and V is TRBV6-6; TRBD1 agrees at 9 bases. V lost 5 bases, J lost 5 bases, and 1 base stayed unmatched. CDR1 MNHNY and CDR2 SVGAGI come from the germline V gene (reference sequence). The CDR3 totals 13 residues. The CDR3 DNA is TGTGCCAGCAGTAGACAGGGGGATCAGCCCCAGCATTTT. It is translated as CASSRQGDQPQHF.

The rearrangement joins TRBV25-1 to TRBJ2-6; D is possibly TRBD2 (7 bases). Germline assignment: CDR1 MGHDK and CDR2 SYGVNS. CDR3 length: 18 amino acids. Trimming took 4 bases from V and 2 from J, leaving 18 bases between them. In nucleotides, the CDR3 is TGTGCCAGCAGTGCCCCCGGTGGGGGGGGCCCTGGGGCCAACGTCCTGACTTTC. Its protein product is CASSAPGGGGPGANVLTF.

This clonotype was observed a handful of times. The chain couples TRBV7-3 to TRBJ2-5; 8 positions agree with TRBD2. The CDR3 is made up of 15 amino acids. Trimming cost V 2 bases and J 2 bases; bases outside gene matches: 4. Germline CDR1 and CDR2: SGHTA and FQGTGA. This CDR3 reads CASSLAGGDQETQYF. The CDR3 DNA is TGTGCCAGCAGCTTAGCGGGGGGCGATCAAGAGACCCAGTACTTC.

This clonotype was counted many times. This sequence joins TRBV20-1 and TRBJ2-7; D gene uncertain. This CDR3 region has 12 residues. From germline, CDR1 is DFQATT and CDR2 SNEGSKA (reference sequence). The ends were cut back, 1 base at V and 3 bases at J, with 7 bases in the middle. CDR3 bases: TGCAGTGCTAGAGGTCGGATCTACGAGCAGTACTTC. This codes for CSARGRIYEQYF.

DNA of the CDR3: TGTGCCAGCAGTTACTCCTTTCCAGGGTATGGAGGCTACACCTTC. Its translation: CASSYSFPGYGGYTF. V usage is TRBV6-5 and J usage is TRBJ1-2; D is possibly TRBD1 (5 bases). The V gene lost 0 bases and the J gene lost 8 bases, with 16 bases spanning the gap. The CDR3 length is 15 residues. The germline gives CDR1 MNHEY, CDR2 SVGAGI.

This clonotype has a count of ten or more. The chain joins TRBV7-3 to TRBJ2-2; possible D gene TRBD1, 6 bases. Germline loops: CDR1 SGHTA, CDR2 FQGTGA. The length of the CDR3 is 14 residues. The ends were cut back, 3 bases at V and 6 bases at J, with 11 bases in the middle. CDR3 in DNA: TGTGCCAGCAGCTTGTCAGGGGAATCCGGGGAGCTGTTTTTT. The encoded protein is CASSLSGESGELFF.

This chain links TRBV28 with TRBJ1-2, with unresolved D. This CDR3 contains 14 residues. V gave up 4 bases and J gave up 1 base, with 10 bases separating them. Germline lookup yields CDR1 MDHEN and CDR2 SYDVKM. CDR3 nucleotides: TGTGCCAGCAGTTATCCAGGACGTAACTATGGCTACACCTTC. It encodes CASSYPGRNYGYTF.

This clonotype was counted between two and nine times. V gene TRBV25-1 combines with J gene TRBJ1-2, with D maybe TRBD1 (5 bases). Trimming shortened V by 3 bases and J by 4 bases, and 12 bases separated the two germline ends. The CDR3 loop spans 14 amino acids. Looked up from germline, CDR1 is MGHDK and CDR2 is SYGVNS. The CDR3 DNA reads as TGTGCCAGCAGTGACTTCGGACAACCCTATGGCTACACCTTC. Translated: CASSDFGQPYGYTF.

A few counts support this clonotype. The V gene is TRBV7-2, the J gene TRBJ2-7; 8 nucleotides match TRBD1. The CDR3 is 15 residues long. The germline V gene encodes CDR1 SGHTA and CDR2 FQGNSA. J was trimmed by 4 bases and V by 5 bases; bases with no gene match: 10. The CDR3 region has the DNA TGTGCCAGCAGCATTACAGGGGGTCGAATTTACGAGCAGTACTTC. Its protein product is CASSITGGRIYEQYF.

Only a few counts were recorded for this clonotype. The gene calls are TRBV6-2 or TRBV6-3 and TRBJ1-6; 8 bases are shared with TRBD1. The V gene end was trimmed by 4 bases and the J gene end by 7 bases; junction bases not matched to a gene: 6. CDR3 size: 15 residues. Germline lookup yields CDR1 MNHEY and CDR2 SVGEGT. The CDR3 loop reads CASSSPGQGNSPLHF. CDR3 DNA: TGTGCCAGCAGTTCACCCGGACAGGGAAATTCACCCCTCCACTTT.

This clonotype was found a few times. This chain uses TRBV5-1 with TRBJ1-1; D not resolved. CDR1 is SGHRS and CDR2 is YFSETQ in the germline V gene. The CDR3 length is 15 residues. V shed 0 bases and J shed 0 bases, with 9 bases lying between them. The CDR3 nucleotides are TGCGCCAGCAGCTTGGATCCAGGAATGAACACTGAAGCTTTCTTT. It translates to CASSLDPGMNTEAFF.

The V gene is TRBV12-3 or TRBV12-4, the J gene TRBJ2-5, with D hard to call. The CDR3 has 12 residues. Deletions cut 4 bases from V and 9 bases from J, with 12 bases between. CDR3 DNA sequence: TGTGCCAGCAGTTCGGCTCCACGGGCCCAGTACTTC. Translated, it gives CASSSAPRAQYF.

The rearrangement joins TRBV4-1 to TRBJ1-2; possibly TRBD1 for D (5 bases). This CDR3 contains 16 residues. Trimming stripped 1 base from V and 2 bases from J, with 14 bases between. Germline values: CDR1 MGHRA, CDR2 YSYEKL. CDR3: CASSQGAGIWNYGYTF. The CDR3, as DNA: TGCGCCAGCAGCCAAGGGGCAGGGATATGGAACTATGGCTACACCTTC.

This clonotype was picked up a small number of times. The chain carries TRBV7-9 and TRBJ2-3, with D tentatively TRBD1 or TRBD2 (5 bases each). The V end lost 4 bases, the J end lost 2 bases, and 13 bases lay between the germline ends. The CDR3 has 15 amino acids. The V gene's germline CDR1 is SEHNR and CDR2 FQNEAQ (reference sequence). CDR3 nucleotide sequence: TGTGCCAGCAGCTCTGATCGGGGCCCCACAGATACGCAGTATTTT. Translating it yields CASSSDRGPTDTQYF.

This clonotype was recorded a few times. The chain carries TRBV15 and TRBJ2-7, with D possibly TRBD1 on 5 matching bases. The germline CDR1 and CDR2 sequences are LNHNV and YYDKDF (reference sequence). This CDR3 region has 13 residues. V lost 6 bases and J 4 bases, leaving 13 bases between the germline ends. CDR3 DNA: TGTGCCACCAGTCGGAAGGGGCCGTACGAGCAGTACTTC. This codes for CATSRKGPYEQYF.

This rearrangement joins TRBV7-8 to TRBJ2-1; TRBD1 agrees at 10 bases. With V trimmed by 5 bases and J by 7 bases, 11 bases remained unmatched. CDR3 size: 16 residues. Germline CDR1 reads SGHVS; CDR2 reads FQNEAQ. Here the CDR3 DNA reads TGTGCCAGCAGCGATAAACCGGGACAGGGGATGAATGAGCAGTTCTTC. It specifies CASSDKPGQGMNEQFF.

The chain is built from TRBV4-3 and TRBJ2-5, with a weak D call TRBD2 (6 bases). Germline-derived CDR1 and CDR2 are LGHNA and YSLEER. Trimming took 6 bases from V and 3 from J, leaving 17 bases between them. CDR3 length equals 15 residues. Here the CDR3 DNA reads TGCGCCAGCAGGCCAGCGCGCGGGGATGAAGAGACCCAGTACTTC. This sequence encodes CASRPARGDEETQYF.